Here is one TCR beta chain with its context. Investigators reverse transcribed all isolated RNA, so they sequenced expressed TCRB transcripts. Clones were read by immunoSEQ multiplex PCR, and TCRdb kept only the in-frame ones, dropping some. In the table there are about 130,000 clones, around a tenth of which are singletons. This record comes from a study of beta chain features in type 1 diabetes. CDR3 size: 14 residues. The V gene's germline CDR1 is MNHEY and CDR2 SVGAGI. The ends lost 6 bases at V and 2 bases at J; junction bases unmatched: 3. This chain uses TRBV6-5 with TRBJ1-4; 7 nucleotides line up with TRBD1. Sample: central memory CD4+ T cells from blood. This receptor was obtained from a man aged 18 to 30 in good health. The CDR3 loop reads CASRKGQTNEKLFF. CDR3 nucleotides: TGTGCCAGCAGGAAGGGACAGACTAATGAAAAACTGTTTTTT.